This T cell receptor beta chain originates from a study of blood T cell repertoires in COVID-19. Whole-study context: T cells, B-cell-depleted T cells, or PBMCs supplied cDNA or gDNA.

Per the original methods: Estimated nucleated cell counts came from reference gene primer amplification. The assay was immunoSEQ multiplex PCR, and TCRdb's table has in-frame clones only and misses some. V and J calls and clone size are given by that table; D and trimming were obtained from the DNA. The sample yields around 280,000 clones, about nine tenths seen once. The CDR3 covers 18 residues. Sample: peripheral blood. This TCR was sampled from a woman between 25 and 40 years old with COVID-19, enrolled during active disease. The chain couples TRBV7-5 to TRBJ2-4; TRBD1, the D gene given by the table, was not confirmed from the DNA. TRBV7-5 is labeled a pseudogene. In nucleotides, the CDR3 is TGTGTCAGAAGCTTGGGACAGGGGGGACTTTTAGCCAAAAACATTCAGTACTTC. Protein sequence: CVRSLGQGGLLAKNIQYF.